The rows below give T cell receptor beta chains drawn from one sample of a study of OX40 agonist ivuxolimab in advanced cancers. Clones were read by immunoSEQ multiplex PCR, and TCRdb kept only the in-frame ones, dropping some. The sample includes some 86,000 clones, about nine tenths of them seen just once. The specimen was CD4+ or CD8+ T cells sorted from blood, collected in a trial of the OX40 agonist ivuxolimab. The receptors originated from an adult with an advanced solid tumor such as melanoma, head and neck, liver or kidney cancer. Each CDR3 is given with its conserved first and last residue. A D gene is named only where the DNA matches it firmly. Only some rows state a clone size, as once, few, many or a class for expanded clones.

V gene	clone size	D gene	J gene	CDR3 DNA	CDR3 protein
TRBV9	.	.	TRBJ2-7	TGTGCCAGCAGCGTGCAGGGGTTCGGGGGCGAGCAGTACTTC	CASSVQGFGGEQYF
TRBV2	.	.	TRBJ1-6	TGTGCCAGCAGTGAAGGGAGCTCAATAGGTTCACCCCTCCACTTT	CASSEGSSIGSPLHF
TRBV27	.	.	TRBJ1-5	TGTGCCAGCAGTTTATCGAGGCGTCAGGGATTAAATCAGCCCCAGCATTTT	CASSLSRRQGLNQPQHF
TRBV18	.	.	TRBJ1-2	TGTGCCAGCTCACCACGGGAAAGGGATGGCTACACCTTC	CASSPRERDGYTF
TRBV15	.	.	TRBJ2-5	TGTGCCACCGGCAGATCCCTGGCAGGGTGGGAGACCCAGTACTTC	CATGRSLAGWETQYF
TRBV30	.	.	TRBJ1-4	TGTGCCTGGAGTGTTCAAAGATCCGGCAGTCTACGTTCAACTAATGAAAAACTGTTTTTT	CAWSVQRSGSLRSTNEKLFF
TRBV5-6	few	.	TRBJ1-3	TGTGCCAGCAGCTTGGGGCCGGGTGACACCATATATTTT	CASSLGPGDTIYF
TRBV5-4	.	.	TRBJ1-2	TGTGCCAGCAGTCAGGACGGAAGATCCTATGGCTACACCTTC	CASSQDGRSYGYTF
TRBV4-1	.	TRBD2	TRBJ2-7	TGCGCCAGCAGCGGACTAGCCGCCTACGAGCAGTACTTC	CASSGLAAYEQYF
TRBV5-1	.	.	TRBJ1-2	TGCGCCAGCAGCTTGCTCGGGAACTATGGCTACACCTTC	CASSLLGNYGYTF
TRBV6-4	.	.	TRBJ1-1	TGTGCCAGCAGTGTAGACAGGAACACTGAAGCTTTCTTT	CASSVDRNTEAFF
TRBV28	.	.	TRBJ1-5	TGTGCCAGCACTAAAGTAGGGCCCCAGCATTTT	CASTKVGPQHF
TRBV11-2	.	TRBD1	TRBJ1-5	TGTGCCAGCAGCCCCGGGACAGGGAGGAAGCCCCAGCATTTT	CASSPGTGRKPQHF
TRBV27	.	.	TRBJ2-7	TGTGCCAGCAGTTTAAGCTGGGGGGTGGGGGAGCAGTACTTC	CASSLSWGVGEQYF
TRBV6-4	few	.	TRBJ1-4	TGTGCCAGCAGCATCCAGGGCGGAAGTGAAAAACTGTTTTTT	CASSIQGGSEKLFF
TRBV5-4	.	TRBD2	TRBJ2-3	TGTGCCAGCAGCCCTGGACTAGCGGGAGATAGGGGAAGCACAGATACGCAGTATTTT	CASSPGLAGDRGSTDTQYF
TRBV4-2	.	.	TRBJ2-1	TGTGCCAGCAGCCAAGATGTGGCAGAGCAGTTCTTC	CASSQDVAEQFF
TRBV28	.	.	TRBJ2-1	TGTGCCAGCAGCTCCGGCAGGGGAGTAAGAAATGAGCAGTTCTTC	CASSSGRGVRNEQFF
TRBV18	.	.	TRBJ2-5	TGTGCCAGCTCACCACCGGGTGCCAGCATCCAAGAGACCCAGTACTTC	CASSPPGASIQETQYF
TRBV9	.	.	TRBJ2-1	TGTGCCAGCAGCGTCGGGATTTACAATGAGCAGTTCTTC	CASSVGIYNEQFF
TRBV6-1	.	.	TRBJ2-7	TGTGCCAGCAGTGAAGCGGTATGGAGCGGCGCCTACGAGCAGTACTTC	CASSEAVWSGAYEQYF
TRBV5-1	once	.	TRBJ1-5	TGCGCCAGCAGCTGGGGGACGGGTAGCAATCAGCCCCAGCATTTT	CASSWGTGSNQPQHF
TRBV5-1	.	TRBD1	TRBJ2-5	TGCGCCAGCAGCTTCGGGACAGCCCAAGAGACCCAGTACTTC	CASSFGTAQETQYF
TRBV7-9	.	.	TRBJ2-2	TGTGCCCCGGACCGTAACACCGGGGAGCTGTTTTTT	CAPDRNTGELFF
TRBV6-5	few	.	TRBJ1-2	TGTGCCAGCAGTTACTCCGCGGGGAGGGGGAGAGGCTACACCTTC	CASSYSAGRGRGYTF
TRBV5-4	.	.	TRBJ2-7	TGTGCCAGCAGCTTGGACAGAAAGTCCTACGAGCAGTACTTC	CASSLDRKSYEQYF
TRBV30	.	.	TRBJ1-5	TGTGCCTGGACGAGGACTAGAGGCAATCAGCCCCAGCATTTT	CAWTRTRGNQPQHF
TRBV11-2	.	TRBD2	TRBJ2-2	TGTGCCAGCAGCTTAGGGTTAGCGGGGAACACCGGGGAGCTGTTTTTT	CASSLGLAGNTGELFF
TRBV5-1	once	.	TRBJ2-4	TGCGCCAGCAGCTTGGAGGAGGGGTCCGGTTGGGATGGACAGTACTTC	CASSLEEGSGWDGQYF
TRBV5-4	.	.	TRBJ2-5	TGTGCCAGCAGCTTCCCACAGGAGACCCAGTACTTC	CASSFPQETQYF
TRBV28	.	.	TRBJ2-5	TGTGCCAGCAGGGCCTCCCCGGGGACCCAGTACTTC	CASRASPGTQYF
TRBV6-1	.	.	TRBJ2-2	TGTGCCAGCAGGGGGGTACCCCCGAACACCGGGGAGCTGTTTTTT	CASRGVPPNTGELFF
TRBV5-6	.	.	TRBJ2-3	TGTGCCAGCAGCTGGGCAGGGGTAGATACGCAGTATTTT	CASSWAGVDTQYF
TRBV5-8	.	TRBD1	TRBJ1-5	TGTGCCAGCAGCTTGATTGGGACAGGGCCTATGCCCCAGCATTTT	CASSLIGTGPMPQHF
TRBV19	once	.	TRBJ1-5	TGTGCCAGTGGGCTTCAGGGTGGTCAGCCCCAGCATTTT	CASGLQGGQPQHF
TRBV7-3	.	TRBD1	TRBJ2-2	TGTGCCAGCAGCCAACAGGGGGCCAACACCGGGGAGCTGTTTTTT	CASSQQGANTGELFF
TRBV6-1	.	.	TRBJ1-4	TGTGCCAGCAGTGACCCCAGCCATGGTGAAAAACTGTTTTTT	CASSDPSHGEKLFF
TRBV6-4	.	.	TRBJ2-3	TGTGCCAGCAGTGCCACCCCGGGACTTCGCACAGATACGCAGTATTTT	CASSATPGLRTDTQYF